This is a list of T cell receptor beta chains from one sample in a study of T cell changes during pregnancy in multiple sclerosis. The assay was immunoSEQ multiplex PCR, and TCRdb's table has in-frame clones only and misses some. Found here are 90,000 to 95,000 clones, approximately 90% of them singletons; the top ten hold around 0.93%. The sequences come from peripheral blood, collected before pregnancy. These receptors were taken from a female donor with multiple sclerosis, enrolled in a pregnancy study. Each CDR3 is given with its conserved first and last residue. D genes are given only for firm matches. Some rows mark clone size as missing; the rest say once, few, many or name a class of expanded clone.

d_call: NA
v_call: TRBV7-2
clone_size: NA
j_call: TRBJ2-5
cdr3_nt: TGTGCCAGCATCCCCAGGGCAGGTGGAGAGACCCAGTACTTC
cdr3_aa: CASIPRAGGETQYF

d_call: TRBD2
v_call: TRBV5-1
clone_size: NA
j_call: TRBJ2-7
cdr3_nt: TGCGCCAGCAGCACTAGCGGGAGGACCTACGAGCAGTACTTC
cdr3_aa: CASSTSGRTYEQYF

d_call: TRBD1
v_call: TRBV18
clone_size: NA
j_call: TRBJ1-4
cdr3_nt: TGTGCCAGCTCACCACTCGGGACAGGGAATGAAAAACTGTTTTTT
cdr3_aa: CASSPLGTGNEKLFF

d_call: NA
v_call: TRBV28
clone_size: NA
j_call: TRBJ1-2
cdr3_nt: TGTGCCAGCAGTTCCCAGGGGTCGGGTAACTATGGCTACACCTTC
cdr3_aa: CASSSQGSGNYGYTF

d_call: NA
v_call: TRBV7-8
clone_size: NA
j_call: TRBJ2-2
cdr3_nt: TGTGCCAGCAGCCCCCGGGGTACCTTGAACACCGGGGAGCTGTTTTTT
cdr3_aa: CASSPRGTLNTGELFF

d_call: NA
v_call: TRBV5-1
clone_size: NA
j_call: TRBJ1-3
cdr3_nt: TGCGCCAGCAGCCCGGGGACACTGTCCTCTGGAAACACCATATATTTT
cdr3_aa: CASSPGTLSSGNTIYF

d_call: NA
v_call: TRBV5-5
clone_size: NA
j_call: TRBJ1-1
cdr3_nt: TGTGCCAGCAGCTTGGACAGTTTGAACACTGAAGCTTTCTTT
cdr3_aa: CASSLDSLNTEAFF

d_call: NA
v_call: TRBV7-2
clone_size: NA
j_call: TRBJ2-2
cdr3_nt: TGTGCCAGCAGCACAACCACCGGGGAGCTGTTTTTT
cdr3_aa: CASSTTTGELFF

d_call: TRBD2
v_call: TRBV9
clone_size: NA
j_call: TRBJ2-1
cdr3_nt: TGTGCCAGCAGCGCGCCGGGGGGACCCACCTACAATGAGCAGTTCTTC
cdr3_aa: CASSAPGGPTYNEQFF

d_call: NA
v_call: TRBV14
clone_size: once
j_call: TRBJ1-1
cdr3_nt: TGTGCCAGCAGCCGTTCCGCTGGGGGGACTGAAGCTTTCTTT
cdr3_aa: CASSRSAGGTEAFF

d_call: TRBD1
v_call: TRBV29-1
clone_size: NA
j_call: TRBJ1-2
cdr3_nt: TGCAGCGTCGTGACAGGGTTAGCTAACTATGGCTACACCTTC
cdr3_aa: CSVVTGLANYGYTF

d_call: NA
v_call: TRBV27
clone_size: NA
j_call: TRBJ1-2
cdr3_nt: TGTGCCAGCAGATCAGGGGTTACGAATGGCTACACCTTC
cdr3_aa: CASRSGVTNGYTF

d_call: NA
v_call: TRBV19
clone_size: NA
j_call: TRBJ2-1
cdr3_nt: TGTGCCAGTAGCACTAAAAACTACAATGAGCAGTTCTTC
cdr3_aa: CASSTKNYNEQFF

d_call: NA
v_call: TRBV27
clone_size: NA
j_call: TRBJ1-4
cdr3_nt: TGTGCCAGCAGTTCCGGGCAGGGGAGCACTAGAAAACTGTTTTTT
cdr3_aa: CASSSGQGSTRKLFF

d_call: TRBD1
v_call: TRBV18
clone_size: NA
j_call: TRBJ1-2
cdr3_nt: TGTGCCAGCTCACCCGGGACAGGGAGGAACTATGGCTACACCTTC
cdr3_aa: CASSPGTGRNYGYTF

d_call: NA
v_call: TRBV7-2
clone_size: NA
j_call: TRBJ2-1
cdr3_nt: TGTGCCAGCAGTTCCCTTTACAATGAGCAGTTCTTC
cdr3_aa: CASSSLYNEQFF

d_call: TRBD1
v_call: TRBV4-2
clone_size: NA
j_call: TRBJ2-7
cdr3_nt: TGTGCCAGCAGCCAACAGGGGGACAGCAACTACGAGCAGTACTTC
cdr3_aa: CASSQQGDSNYEQYF

d_call: TRBD2
v_call: TRBV7-3
clone_size: once
j_call: TRBJ2-7
cdr3_nt: TGTGCCAGCAGTGAATCCGGGGGGATGTACGAGCAGTACTTC
cdr3_aa: CASSESGGMYEQYF

d_call: NA
v_call: TRBV7-9
clone_size: NA
j_call: TRBJ2-2
cdr3_nt: TGTGCCAGCAGCCCGACGAAGGGGCCCACCGGGGAGCTGTTTTTT
cdr3_aa: CASSPTKGPTGELFF

d_call: NA
v_call: TRBV9
clone_size: NA
j_call: TRBJ2-2
cdr3_nt: TGTGCCAGCAGCGCGAGTTTTACCGGGGAGCTGTTTTTT
cdr3_aa: CASSASFTGELFF

d_call: NA
v_call: TRBV25-1
clone_size: NA
j_call: TRBJ2-7
cdr3_nt: TGTGCCAGCAGTGAAAGGGAGACATTCTCCTACGAGCAGTACTTC
cdr3_aa: CASSERETFSYEQYF

d_call: TRBD1
v_call: TRBV5-4
clone_size: NA
j_call: TRBJ1-1
cdr3_nt: TGTGCCAGCAGCCGAGGGGACAGGGGAGGGGGGAACACTGAAGCTTTCTTT
cdr3_aa: CASSRGDRGGGNTEAFF

d_call: NA
v_call: TRBV20-1
clone_size: once
j_call: TRBJ2-3
cdr3_nt: TGCAGGACAGGCTATACGCAGTATTTT
cdr3_aa: CRTGYTQYF

d_call: NA
v_call: TRBV11-3
clone_size: once
j_call: TRBJ2-2
cdr3_nt: TGTGCCAGCAGTCGGCAGGGGAGAACCGGGGAGCTGTTTTTT
cdr3_aa: CASSRQGRTGELFF

d_call: NA
v_call: TRBV5-4
clone_size: NA
j_call: TRBJ1-2
cdr3_nt: TGTGCCAGCAGCTTGGTCGGAAGAGGAGGGAACGGCTACACCTTC
cdr3_aa: CASSLVGRGGNGYTF

d_call: NA
v_call: TRBV14
clone_size: once
j_call: TRBJ1-2
cdr3_nt: TGTGCCAGCAGCCAAGATCGGCGGTATGGCTACACCTTC
cdr3_aa: CASSQDRRYGYTF

d_call: NA
v_call: TRBV10-3
clone_size: NA
j_call: TRBJ1-3
cdr3_nt: TGTGCCATCAGTGACACAGGGATCACTGGAAACACCATATATTTT
cdr3_aa: CAISDTGITGNTIYF

d_call: NA
v_call: TRBV7-8
clone_size: NA
j_call: TRBJ1-2
cdr3_nt: TGTGCCAGCAGCTCGACAGCCTGGGGCTACACCTTC
cdr3_aa: CASSSTAWGYTF

d_call: NA
v_call: TRBV5-4
clone_size: NA
j_call: TRBJ1-2
cdr3_nt: TGTGCCAGCAGCTTCGACAAGAACTATGGCTACACCTTC
cdr3_aa: CASSFDKNYGYTF